This TCR beta chain was captured by sequencing in a study of cytomegalovirus exposure and HLA in healthy donors. Study-level findings and limits: Later genetic work tied a missense DCLRE1C variant to beta-chain V and J trimming. DRB1 showed the most TCR associations and HLA-C the fewest in a later analysis, as rates varied by HLA locus.

The PCR used 60 Vbeta and 13 Jbeta primers. The repertoire was sequenced with immunoSEQ multiplex PCR; TCRdb's copy has only in-frame clones and lacks some. The sample includes 150,000 to 200,000 clones, roughly four fifths of them seen just once. Remarks on this clone: The target antigen is unknown.

CDR1 and CDR2 (germline): SGHVS, FNYEAQ. J gave up 4 bases and V 5 bases, and 5 bases lay outside the gene matches. The CDR3 covers 15 residues. The TCR comes from a man aged 18 to 35 in good health and CMV-seronegative. The source material was PBMCs. This chain joins TRBV7-6 and TRBJ2-1; 10 bases are a match to TRBD2. The CDR3 DNA follows: TGTGCCAGCAGCCAGCGGGGGGGGCGGTACAATGAGCAGTTCTTC. It encodes CASSQRGGRYNEQFF.